These 32 T cell receptor beta chains were all obtained from the same sample, sequenced in a study of identical twins. Each CDR3 protein gets one entry after TCRdb re-called the 5' RACE reads with MiXCR. The sample lists about 470,000 distinct CDR3 sequences, approximately 24% occurring once. This same sample was also taken into another study, of T cells expressing NK-cell markers.

The sequencing sample was made of CD4+ T cells sorted from blood. These receptors originate from a woman younger than 30 in good health.

This sequence joins TRBV7-8 and TRBJ2-2; 7 positions agree with TRBD1. Germline values: CDR1 SGHVS, CDR2 FQNEAQ. The CDR3 spans 16 residues. Losses at the gene ends were 3 bases for V and 1 base for J; bases not matched to a gene: 5. CDR3 sequence reads: CASSFQGVGNTGELFF. The CDR3 coding sequence is TGTGCCAGCAGCTTTCAGGGGGTCGGGAACACCGGGGAGCTGTTTTTT.

The chain has TRBV3-1 and TRBJ2-7; 10 bases agree with TRBD2. J gave up 4 bases and V 5 bases, and 8 bases lay outside the gene matches. This CDR3 has 15 residues. Germline CDR1 is LGHDT and CDR2 is YNNKEL (reference sequence). This CDR3 is CASSSLSGGAYEQYF. The CDR3 DNA sequence: TGTGCCAGCAGCTCGCTAAGCGGGGGGGCATACGAGCAGTACTTC.

This clonotype was detected a few times. This chain connects TRBV7-3 to TRBJ2-2; D is undetermined. This CDR3 region has 13 residues. The ends were cut back, 5 bases at V and 5 bases at J, with 9 bases in the middle. The germline CDR1 and CDR2 sequences are SGHTA and FQGTGA. The CDR3 DNA reads TGTGCCAGCAGCCGGTCCGCGACCGGGGAGCTGTTTTTT. This gives the protein CASSRSATGELFF. The whole variable domain, remainder taken from reference TRBV7-3 and TRBJ2-2, is GAGVSQTPSNKVTEKGKYVELRCDPISGHTALYWYRQSLGQGPEFLIYFQGTGAADDSGLPNDRFFAVRPEGSVSTLKIQRTERGDSAVYLCASSRSATGELFFGEGSRLTVL.

This clonotype was found a few times. This chain connects TRBV20-1 to TRBJ2-3; 8 nucleotides agree with TRBD1. From germline, CDR1 is DFQATT and CDR2 SNEGSKA (reference sequence). The CDR3 has 14 residues. The V and J ends lost 5 bases and 2 bases, in that order; junction bases with no gene match: 6. The CDR3 bases are TGCAGTGCTGCCCGGACAGGGTCCACAGATACGCAGTATTTT. It codes for CSAARTGSTDTQYF.

The chain has TRBV3-1 and TRBJ1-1; unclear D gene. This CDR3 comprises 11 residues. Trimming took off 2 bases at V and 6 bases at J, with 4 bases between the two ends. Germline assignment: CDR1 LGHDT and CDR2 YNNKEL (reference sequence). The CDR3 region has the DNA TGTGCCAGCAGCCAACTGGCTGAAGCTTTCTTT. Amino acid sequence: CASSQLAEAFF.

The CDR3 region is CASSTSGRETQYF. CDR3 in DNA: TGTGCCAGCAGCACTAGCGGGAGAGAGACCCAGTACTTC. The J gene is TRBJ2-5, the V gene TRBV9; 11 bases fit TRBD2. This CDR3 comprises 13 residues. Germline CDR1 SGDLS, CDR2 YYNGEE. After removal of 4 bases from V and 4 bases from J, the junction contained 0 bases not matched to a gene.

The V and J genes are TRBV15 and TRBJ1-5; perhaps TRBD1 as D (5 bases). This CDR3 region has 15 residues. CDR1 LNHNV and CDR2 YYDKDF come from the germline V gene (reference sequence). V was cut by 1 base and J by 2 bases, with 9 bases left in between. For the CDR3, the DNA is TGTGCCACCAGCAGAGCGTCGGGGGGCAATCAGCCCCAGCATTTT. Encoded protein: CATSRASGGNQPQHF.

This clonotype was detected only a few times. V and J are TRBV5-1 and TRBJ1-5; D call uncertain. The CDR3 extends over 15 amino acids. With 0 bases removed from V and 4 bases from J, the gap between germline ends came to 11 bases. Germline V lookup: CDR1 SGHRS, CDR2 YFSETQ. Here the CDR3 reads CASSLEGSMNQPQHF. The CDR3 region has the DNA TGCGCCAGCAGCTTGGAGGGATCCATGAATCAGCCCCAGCATTTT.

This clonotype was found a few times. V usage is TRBV7-3 and J usage is TRBJ2-1; 10 nucleotides match TRBD2. This CDR3 has 15 amino acids. Trimming took 5 bases from V and 6 from J; bases not matched to a gene: 7. The V gene's germline CDR1 is SGHTA and CDR2 FQGTGA. CDR3 in amino acids: CASSRPGTSVNEQFF. CDR3 sequence (DNA): TGTGCCAGCAGCCGACCCGGGACTAGCGTCAATGAGCAGTTCTTC.

The chain employs TRBV12-5 and TRBJ1-1; D unresolved. This CDR3 contains 13 residues. The germline V gene encodes CDR1 LGHNT and CDR2 FRNRAP. V dropped 0 bases and J dropped 7 bases, with 9 bases sitting between them. The CDR3 DNA reads TGTGCTAGTGGTTTGGTAGGGCTGGGTGAAGCTTTCTTT. This gives the protein CASGLVGLGEAFF.

This clonotype was seen many times. The CDR3 region is CATSRGNSPLHF. The CDR3 region has the DNA TGTGCCACCAGCAGAGGGAATTCACCCCTCCACTTT. The chain recombines TRBV15 with TRBJ1-6; D unresolved. Trimming cost V 1 base and J 7 bases, with 2 bases left between them. The CDR3 is 12 residues long. Germline V gives CDR1 LNHNV, CDR2 YYDKDF (reference sequence).

The chain couples TRBV7-2 to TRBJ2-7, with D maybe TRBD2 (6 bases). There are 13 residues in the CDR3. Trimming pared 6 bases from V and 7 bases from J, leaving 16 bases between. Looked up from germline, CDR1 is SGHTA and CDR2 is FQGNSA. This CDR3 reads CASRAGTLEEQYF. The CDR3 bases are TGTGCCAGCAGAGCCGGGACTCTCGAAGAGCAGTACTTC.

This clonotype has ten or more counts. The CDR3 spells CSAVGLAGASYEQYF. DNA of the CDR3: TGCAGTGCTGTCGGACTAGCGGGCGCATCGTACGAGCAGTACTTC. The chain has TRBV20-1 and TRBJ2-7, with TRBD2 identical over 11 bases. Germline V lookup: CDR1 DFQATT, CDR2 SNEGSKA (reference sequence). The trim removed 5 bases at V and 4 bases at J, leaving 10 bases unmatched. This CDR3 is 15 amino acids long.

The rearrangement uses TRBV7-2 and TRBJ2-1; TRBD2 agrees at 10 bases. The CDR3 totals 17 residues. CDR1 is SGHTA, CDR2 FQGNSA, per germline. Here the CDR3 reads CATPGTWEREGRNEQFF. The DNA of the CDR3 is TGTGCAACTCCCGGGACTTGGGAGCGGGAGGGCCGGAATGAGCAGTTCTTC.

The chain employs TRBV7-2 and TRBJ2-7; D is uncertain. CDR1 and CDR2 (germline): SGHTA, FQGNSA. The CDR3 runs 15 residues. The V end was cut by 4 bases, the J end by 2 bases, with 15 bases between. In DNA, the CDR3 is TGTGCCAGCAGCTATTCAAAGGCAAAAGCCTACGAGCAGTACTTC. Protein: CASSYSKAKAYEQYF. Based on the CDR3 plus reference TRBV7-2 and TRBJ2-7, the full variable domain is GAGVSQSPSNKVTEKGKDVELRCDPISGHTALYWYRQSLGQGLEFLIYFQGNSAPDKSGLPSDRFSAERTGGSVSTLTIQRTQQEDSAVYLCASSYSKAKAYEQYFGPGTRLTVT.

This clonotype has only a few counts. The V gene is TRBV5-1, the J gene TRBJ2-2; 7 positions match TRBD2. Trimming took 4 bases from V and 3 from J; bases not matched to a gene: 3. The germline CDR1 and CDR2 sequences are SGHRS and YFSETQ. The CDR3 spans 14 residues. CDR3 residues: CASSERDYTGELFF. In nucleotides, the CDR3 is TGCGCCAGCAGCGAGCGGGACTACACCGGGGAGCTGTTTTTT.

This clonotype was seen a handful of times. The V gene is TRBV2, the J gene TRBJ1-2; D gene ambiguous. This CDR3 spans 13 amino acids. Germline V gives CDR1 SNHLY, CDR2 FYNNEI. V dropped 3 bases and J dropped 3 bases, with 8 bases sitting between them. The CDR3 DNA is TGTGCCAGCAGTGACAGCGGGTACTATGGCTACACCTTC. Its protein product is CASSDSGYYGYTF. Using reference TRBV2 and TRBJ1-2 for the parts outside the CDR3, the full variable domain is EPEVTQTPSHQVTQMGQEVILRCVPISNHLYFYWYRQILGQKVEFLVSFYNNEISEKSEIFDDQFSVERPDGSNFTLKIRSTKLEDSAMYFCASSDSGYYGYTFGSGTRLTVV.

Concerning this clonotype itself: Just one base apart from a much larger clone, this may be a read error. The chain couples TRBV10-3 to TRBJ2-1; 7 positions match TRBD2. The germline gives CDR1 ENHRY, CDR2 SYGVKD. V shed 10 bases and J 2 bases; nucleotides not matched to a gene: 5. The CDR3 sequence is 13 residues long. The CDR3 nucleotides read TGTGCCAGCGGCCGGGAGGCCTACAATGAGCAGTTCTTC. Its translation is CASGREAYNEQFF.

In its sample, this clonotype was seen a few times. V usage is TRBV20-1 and J usage is TRBJ1-2; weak D call: TRBD1 (5 bases). V lost 7 bases, J lost 1 base, and 13 bases lay in between. The CDR3 consists of 13 residues. The germline V gene encodes CDR1 DFQATT and CDR2 SNEGSKA (reference sequence). The CDR3 nucleotides are TGCAGTGTCCAGACAGAAATTAACTATGGCTACACCTTC. Residues: CSVQTEINYGYTF.

The sample holds a few counts of this clonotype. The chain employs TRBV18 and TRBJ2-1; D unclear. The germline gives CDR1 KGHSH, CDR2 LQKENI. The CDR3 contains 16 residues. Trimming pared 2 bases from V and 8 bases from J, leaving 19 bases between. CDR3 bases: TGTGCCAGCTCACCATCTTCACCGGGCCCAAAAGATGAGCAGTTCTTC. Translating gives CASSPSSPGPKDEQFF. The entire variable domain, with the rest obtained from reference TRBV18 and TRBJ2-1, is as follows: NAGVMQNPRHLVRRRGQEARLRCSPMKGHSHVYWYRQLPEEGLKFMVYLQKENIIDESGMPKERFSAEFPKEGPSILRIQQVVRGDSAAYFCASSPSSPGPKDEQFFGPGTRLTVL.

This clonotype was picked up a small number of times. CDR3 sequence: CASSHRQGRHEQYF. As DNA, the CDR3 is TGTGCCAGCAGCCATCGCCAGGGGAGGCACGAGCAGTACTTC. This rearrangement joins TRBV3-1 to TRBJ2-7; D possibly matches TRBD1 or TRBD2 (6 bases each). Per the germline V gene, CDR1 is LGHDT and CDR2 is YNNKEL (reference sequence). V gave up 3 bases and J gave up 5 bases, with 14 bases separating them. The length of the CDR3 is 14 residues.

This clonotype was counted many times. The rearrangement joins TRBV12-3 or TRBV12-4 to TRBJ2-2; 9 bases line up with TRBD2. This CDR3 spans 14 amino acids. Trimming cost V 7 bases and J 6 bases; bases outside gene matches: 6. The CDR3 DNA follows: TGTGCCAGCACCCCAGCGGGAGGCCCCGGGGAGCTGTTTTTT. Amino acids: CASTPAGGPGELFF.

The sample holds many counts of this clonotype. V is TRBV12-3 or TRBV12-4 and J is TRBJ1-6, with 7 bases identical to TRBD1. With V trimmed by 5 bases and J by 7 bases, 2 bases remained unmatched. The length of the CDR3 is 13 residues. CDR3 nucleotides: TGTGCCAGCAGTCGGGACAGAAATTCACCCCTCCACTTT. Amino acid sequence: CASSRDRNSPLHF.

This clonotype was seen only a few times. The chain employs TRBV20-1 and TRBJ2-7, with D possibly being TRBD1 (6 bases). Germline values: CDR1 DFQATT, CDR2 SNEGSKA (reference sequence). V was shortened by 1 base and J by 4 bases, with 11 bases between the two germline ends. The CDR3 is 13 residues long. Here the CDR3 DNA reads TGCAGTGCTAGAGGGACAGCCAAATACGAGCAGTACTTC. It encodes CSARGTAKYEQYF.

This chain joins TRBV5-1 and TRBJ1-1; 8 positions agree with TRBD1. The CDR3 runs 13 residues. Unmatched junction bases numbered 5, after V lost 3 bases and J lost 7 bases. Germline V gene sequence: CDR1 SGHRS, CDR2 YFSETQ. CDR3 residues: CASSSGQGFEAFF. The CDR3 DNA reads TGCGCCAGCAGCTCTGGACAGGGCTTTGAAGCTTTCTTT.

The chain is built from TRBV7-9 and TRBJ2-1; 9 positions match TRBD2. V was clipped by 7 bases and J by 3 bases; unmatched bases: 7. This CDR3 has 15 residues. Germline V gene data show CDR1 as SEHNR and CDR2 as FQNEAQ (reference sequence). The CDR3 DNA reads TGTGCCAGCAAGCCAAGGACTAGCGACTACAATGAGCAGTTCTTC. Amino acid sequence: CASKPRTSDYNEQFF.

The rearrangement links TRBV27 to TRBJ2-5; D is uncertain. Germline CDR1 and CDR2: MNHEY and SMNVEV (reference sequence). CDR3 length: 13 amino acids. Trimming shortened V by 6 bases and J by 5 bases, and 13 bases separated the two germline ends. CDR3 in amino acids: CASRQYPQETQYF. The CDR3 DNA follows: TGTGCCAGCAGGCAGTACCCTCAGGAGACCCAGTACTTC.

As regards this clonotype: Sequence at one end of the junction differs from germline and may be a read error. The gene calls are TRBV6-2 or TRBV6-3 and TRBJ1-5, with no clear D. The CDR3 sequence is 14 residues long. Germline assignment: CDR1 MNHEY and CDR2 SVGEGT. CDR3 nucleotide sequence: TGTGCCAGCAGTTTCGACGGGAGCAATCGGCCCCAGCATTTT. Protein sequence: CASSFDGSNRPQHF.

This clonotype was detected a few times. This chain's CDR3 is CASSLGSSGDSTDTQYF. The CDR3 DNA is TGCGCCAGCAGCTTGGGGTCGAGCGGGGATAGCACAGATACGCAGTATTTT. The chain recombines TRBV5-1 with TRBJ2-3; TRBD2 agrees at 7 bases. The germline CDR1 and CDR2 sequences are SGHRS and YFSETQ. Trimming at V came to 0 bases and at J to 0 bases, leaving 7 bases not matched to a gene. This CDR3 has 17 amino acids.

This clonotype was observed a few times. The V and J genes are TRBV6-2 or TRBV6-3 and TRBJ2-7; D might be TRBD2 (6 bases). The CDR3 length is 13 residues. CDR1 is MNHEY and CDR2 is SVGEGT in the germline V gene. V lost 6 bases and J lost 3, with 12 bases in between. For the CDR3, the DNA is TGTGCCAGCAGCCCCCGGACTAACTACGAGCAGTACTTC. Protein: CASSPRTNYEQYF.

This clonotype was seen a few times. V gene TRBV30 combines with J gene TRBJ2-3; no definite D call. V lost 4 bases and J 1 base, leaving 12 bases between the germline ends. This CDR3 comprises 14 residues. Germline CDR1 GTSNPN, CDR2 SVGIG (reference sequence). DNA for the CDR3: TGTGCCTGGAATCCAGGAATGGGCACAGATACGCAGTATTTT. Translating gives CAWNPGMGTDTQYF.

There are a few counts of this clonotype. This chain links TRBV20-1 with TRBJ1-1, with TRBD1 as a possible D gene (5 bases). The germline V gene has CDR1 DFQATT and CDR2 SNEGSKA (reference sequence). V gave up 3 bases and J gave up 8 bases, with 19 bases separating them. CDR3 size: 14 residues. The CDR3 reads CSASARGAGKEAFF. CDR3 sequence (DNA): TGCAGTGCTAGTGCACGTGGGGCAGGCAAAGAAGCTTTCTTT.